One T cell receptor (beta chain) is described in this entry. TCRdb keeps only in-frame clones here, not all; method: immunoSEQ multiplex PCR. The table shows some 140,000 clones, with around 83% occurring only once. This specimen belongs to a study of blood T cell repertoires in COVID-19. Trimming left V 0 bases short and J 4 bases short, with 12 bases between. CDR3 size: 16 residues. CDR1 and CDR2 from the germline V gene are SEHNR and FQNEAQ (reference sequence). The rearrangement links TRBV7-9 to TRBJ2-2; a weak D match, TRBD1 (6 bases). The sample taken for sequencing was PBMCs or T cells enriched from blood (not recorded which). The receptor's source is a man in his fifties or sixties who had recovered from COVID-19. CDR3 residues: CASSLAGGAGTGELFF. The CDR3 nucleotides read TGTGCCAGCAGCTTAGCTGGGGGCGCTGGCACCGGGGAGCTGTTTTTT.